The clone carrying this T cell receptor beta chain occurred a few times. Its antigen is unknown. This entry is derived from a study of response to subunit inactivated influenza vaccine. TCRdb re-derived calls from the RT-PCR reads in MiXCR, one entry per CDR3 protein. This table has roughly 500,000 distinct CDR3 sequences, approximately 15% appearing once. Study-wide findings and caveats: Each seasonal flu vaccination may recruit only limited new T cells, authors suggested.

The CDR3 spans 13 residues. In germline, CDR1 is SGHRS, CDR2 YFSETQ. Trimming stripped 1 base from V and 4 bases from J, with 8 bases between. The source of this sequence is a man aged 50 to 75 who received an inactivated influenza vaccine. This sequence joins TRBV5-1 and TRBJ1-1; perhaps TRBD1 as D (5 bases). The sample was CD4+ T cells sorted from PBMCs, taken roughly 24 months after vaccination. CDR3 amino acids: CASSLSGTTEAFF. The DNA for the CDR3 is TGCGCCAGCAGCTTGTCGGGGACCACTGAAGCTTTCTTT.